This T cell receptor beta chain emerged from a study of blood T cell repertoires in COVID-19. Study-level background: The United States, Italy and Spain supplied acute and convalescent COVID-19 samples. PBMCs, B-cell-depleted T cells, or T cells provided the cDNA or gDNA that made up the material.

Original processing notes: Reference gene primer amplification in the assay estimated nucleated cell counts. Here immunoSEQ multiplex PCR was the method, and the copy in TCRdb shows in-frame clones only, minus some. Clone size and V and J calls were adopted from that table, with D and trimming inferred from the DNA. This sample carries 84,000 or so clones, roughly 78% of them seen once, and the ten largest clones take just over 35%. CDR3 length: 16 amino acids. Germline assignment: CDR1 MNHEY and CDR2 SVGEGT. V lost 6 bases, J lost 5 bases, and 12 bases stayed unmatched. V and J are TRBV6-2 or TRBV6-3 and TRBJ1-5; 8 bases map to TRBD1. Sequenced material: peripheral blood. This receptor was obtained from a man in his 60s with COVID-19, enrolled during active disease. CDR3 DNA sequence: TGTGCCAGCAGCCGACTGGGGCAGGGGGCAGATCAGCCCCAGCATTTT. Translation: CASSRLGQGADQPQHF.